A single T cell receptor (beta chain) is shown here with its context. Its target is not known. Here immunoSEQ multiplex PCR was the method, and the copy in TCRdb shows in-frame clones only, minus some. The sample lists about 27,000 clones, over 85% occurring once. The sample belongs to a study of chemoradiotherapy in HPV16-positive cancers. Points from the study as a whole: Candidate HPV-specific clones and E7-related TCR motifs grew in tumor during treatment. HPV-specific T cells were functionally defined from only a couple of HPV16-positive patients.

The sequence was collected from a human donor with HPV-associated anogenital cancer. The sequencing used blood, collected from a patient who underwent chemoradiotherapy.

The CDR3 DNA reads TGTGCCAGCAGGGGAATGGGACAGGTTGGCAATGAGCAGTTCTTC. Its translation is CASRGMGQVGNEQFF. The rearrangement joins TRBV7-6 to TRBJ2-1; 8 nucleotides match TRBD1. J lost 6 bases, V lost 6 bases, and 10 bases had no gene match. Germline-derived CDR1 and CDR2 are SGHVS and FNYEAQ. The CDR3 loop spans 15 amino acids.